Shown below are 6 T cell receptor beta chains from a single sample sequenced in a study of T cells in Graves' hyperthyroidism and ophthalmopathy. TCR beta CDR3 regions were amplified from RNA. The HTBI primer set served for first-round RT-PCR of the TCR CDR3. TCRdb recomputed calls from the multiplex PCR reads with MiXCR, one row per CDR3 protein. The sample comprises 300,000 to 450,000 distinct CDR3 sequences, roughly 14% of which are singletons, and roughly 20% rests with the top ten. Specimen: blood. These receptor sequences come from a young man with Graves' hyperthyroidism that later progressed to Graves' ophthalmopathy.

In this sample, this clonotype turned up many times. V gene TRBV6-5 combines with J gene TRBJ1-1; D call uncertain. Germline loops: CDR1 MNHEY, CDR2 SVGAGI. The germline V and J ends were trimmed by 2 bases and 4 bases, with 2 bases remaining between them. The CDR3 sequence is 11 residues long. CDR3 bases: TGTGCCAGCAGTTACACCACTGAAGCTTTCTTT. This translates into CASSYTTEAFF.

The table lists this clonotype with many counts. The J gene is TRBJ1-1, the V gene TRBV4-1; D might be TRBD1 (5 bases). CDR3 length: 17 residues. V dropped 1 base and J dropped 4 bases, with 19 bases sitting between them. Per germline, CDR1 MGHRA and CDR2 YSYEKL. CDR3 sequence reads: CASSQVLLGVFGTEAFF. DNA of the CDR3: TGCGCCAGCAGCCAAGTCCTTCTAGGGGTTTTCGGCACTGAAGCTTTCTTT.

In the case of this clonotype: With a much larger clone just one base away, this may be a read error. This rearrangement joins TRBV5-1 to TRBJ2-2, with D maybe TRBD2 (6 bases). Germline V gene lookup returns CDR1 SGHRS and CDR2 YFSETQ. The V and J ends lost 0 bases and 1 base respectively, with 10 bases between them. This CDR3 has 16 amino acids. This CDR3 is CASSLVPGVNTGELFF. The CDR3 region has the DNA TGCGCCAGCAGCTTGGTCCCGGGAGTGAACACCGGGGAGCTGTTTTTT. Looking up the rest from reference TRBV5-1 and TRBJ2-2 gives the full variable domain: KAGVTQTPRYLIKTRGQQVTLSCSPISGHRSVSWYQQTPGQGLQFLFEYFSETQRNKGNFPGRFSGRQFSNSRSEMNVSTLELGDSALYLCASSLVPGVNTGELFFGEGSRLTVL.

This clonotype has just a few counts. The chain's CDR3 is CASSQENRGRKTEAFF. CDR3 DNA sequence: TGCGCCAGCAGCCAAGAAAACAGGGGGCGCAAAACTGAAGCTTTCTTT. The chain carries TRBV4-1 and TRBJ1-1, with 9 bases lining up with TRBD1. J lost 5 bases, V lost 0 bases, and 7 bases had no gene match. This CDR3 has 16 residues. Germline loops: CDR1 MGHRA, CDR2 YSYEKL.

The sample holds many counts of this clonotype. This chain joins TRBV7-9 and TRBJ2-3, with D perhaps being TRBD1 or TRBD2 (6 bases each). Germline V lookup: CDR1 SEHNR, CDR2 FQNEAQ (reference sequence). There are 16 residues in the CDR3. V shed 6 bases and J shed 4 bases, with 20 bases lying between them. The CDR3 coding sequence is TGTGCCAGCAGTGGCCGAGGAGGGGGTGGATCAGATACGCAGTATTTT. This gives the protein CASSGRGGGGSDTQYF. Filled out from reference TRBV7-9 and TRBJ2-3, the complete variable domain reads DTGVSQNPRHKITKRGQNVTFRCDPISEHNRLYWYRQTLGQGPEFLTYFQNEAQLEKSRLLSDRFSAERPKGSFSTLEIQRTEQGDSAMYLCASSGRGGGGSDTQYFGPGTRLTVL.

This clonotype came up a few times. This chain uses TRBV4-1 with TRBJ1-6; TRBD1 might be the D (6 bases). This CDR3 contains 17 residues. Per the germline V gene, CDR1 is MGHRA and CDR2 is YSYEKL. With 2 bases removed from V and 0 bases from J, the gap between germline ends came to 11 bases. The CDR3 nucleotides are TGCGCCAGCAGCCAAAGGGACACCTTCTCCTATAATTCACCCCTCCACTTT. It yields the protein CASSQRDTFSYNSPLHF.